A selection of T cell receptor beta chains follows, all from one sample in a study of blood T cells in healthy people across ages. TCRdb reanalysed the 5' RACE reads using MiXCR and keeps one entry per CDR3 protein. Here the sample spans fewer than 1.5 million distinct CDR3 sequences, 42% being singletons. The sequenced sample consisted of blood. The receptors come from a woman between 18 and 29 years old in good health. Each CDR3 is given with its conserved first and last residue. The D gene is left open where the match is weak. Clone size appears in some rows only: once, few, many, or a class for an expanded clone.

NA,12,TRBJ1-1,NA,TRBV6-1,TGTGCCAGCCGTACCATGAACACTGAAGCTTTCTTT,CASRTMNTEAFF
NA,18,TRBJ2-4,TRBD2,TRBV6-1,TGTGCCAGCAGCCCCCAGCGGGAGACGGTAGATGCCAAAAACATTCAGTACTTC,CASSPQRETVDAKNIQYF
NA,13,TRBJ2-7,NA,TRBV14,TGTGCCAGCAGCCAGACGGGGCTCTACGAGCAGTACTTC,CASSQTGLYEQYF
NA,16,TRBJ2-1,TRBD2,TRBV6-1,TGTGCCAGCAGTGAACGTAAAGGGAGGGCCTACAATGAGCAGTTCTTC,CASSERKGRAYNEQFF
NA,12,TRBJ1-2,NA,TRBV27,TGTGCCAGCAGTTTAAACGGGCGGGGCTACACCTTC,CASSLNGRGYTF
NA,14,TRBJ2-7,NA,TRBV30,TGTGCCTTCGAAGGGGTAGGTGATTCCTACGAGCAGTACTTC,CAFEGVGDSYEQYF
few,14,TRBJ2-1,NA,TRBV25-1,TGTGCCAGCAGTGTAGTCGACCCGTACAATGAGCAGTTCTTC,CASSVVDPYNEQFF
few,16,TRBJ1-2,NA,TRBV10-3,TGTGCCATCAGTGAGTCCGGAGGGGCGATTGACTATGGCTACACCTTC,CAISESGGAIDYGYTF
NA,17,TRBJ2-1,TRBD2,TRBV11-2,TGTGCCAGCAGCTTAGATCCAGCGGGAGGGCCTCGAAATGAGCAGTTCTTC,CASSLDPAGGPRNEQFF
few,13,TRBJ1-2,TRBD1,TRBV6-5,TGTGCCACCCTACCCCAGGGGGAGTATGGCTACACCTTC,CATLPQGEYGYTF
few,14,TRBJ1-2,NA,TRBV28,TGTGCCAGCTCCCCGCCCACGGAAAACTATGGCTACACCTTC,CASSPPTENYGYTF
NA,12,TRBJ1-1,NA,TRBV6-1,TGTGCCAGCACGGGCGGACACACTGAAGCTTTCTTT,CASTGGHTEAFF
NA,15,TRBJ1-4,TRBD1,TRBV3-1,TGTGCCAGCAGCCATAAGACAGGGACTAATGAAAAACTGTTTTTT,CASSHKTGTNEKLFF
few,16,TRBJ2-1,TRBD2,TRBV7-9,TGTGCCAGCAGCTCCCGGACTAGCGGGGGGGCCGGTGAGCAGTTCTTC,CASSSRTSGGAGEQFF
NA,15,TRBJ1-1,TRBD1,TRBV15,TGTGCCACCAGCATTAGGACAGGGGGGATCACTGAAGCTTTCTTT,CATSIRTGGITEAFF
NA,12,TRBJ1-5,NA,TRBV12-3/TRBV12-4,TGTCCCAGACAAACAGGGAATCAGCCCCAGCATTTT,CPRQTGNQPQHF
few,16,TRBJ1-1,NA,TRBV12-3/TRBV12-4,TGTGCCAGCAGTCCTCACGGAGGGGCCAAGGGCTCTGAAGCTTTCTTT,CASSPHGGAKGSEAFF
few,14,TRBJ1-2,NA,TRBV3-1,TGTGCCAGCAGCCAGGCGGGCCTTAACTATGGCTACACCTTC,CASSQAGLNYGYTF
NA,17,TRBJ2-7,TRBD1,TRBV6-1,TGTGCCAGCAGTGTGCCCCCCGGTCCGGGACAGGGCTACGAGCAGTACTTC,CASSVPPGPGQGYEQYF
NA,16,TRBJ2-1,TRBD2,TRBV5-1,TGCGCCAGCAGCTCCAGACTAGCGGGAGGGGACAATGAGCAGTTCTTC,CASSSRLAGGDNEQFF
NA,15,TRBJ2-1,TRBD2,TRBV12-3/TRBV12-4,TGTGCCAGCAGCCGACCGGGACTAGGTTTAAATGAGCAGTTCTTC,CASSRPGLGLNEQFF
once,15,TRBJ1-2,NA,TRBV6-5,TGTGCCAGCAGTTACTGGCGGGAATCTAACTATGGCCACACCTTC,CASSYWRESNYGHTF
NA,16,TRBJ2-7,NA,TRBV7-9,TGTGCCAGCAGCTCCTCTGGACGGGGGGCATCCTACGAGCAGTACTTC,CASSSSGRGASYEQYF
NA,16,TRBJ2-1,TRBD2,TRBV5-1,TGCGCCAGCAGCTTGGGTGGGCTAGCGGGCCACAATGAGCAGTTCTTC,CASSLGGLAGHNEQFF
few,12,TRBJ1-5,NA,TRBV27,TGTGCCAGCTCACCTCTTGGACAGCCCCAGCATTTT,CASSPLGQPQHF
NA,15,TRBJ2-2,NA,TRBV27,TGTGCCACCTCTATTAGTCTTACCGGCACCGGGGAGCTGTTTTTT,CATSISLTGTGELFF
NA,12,TRBJ2-2,NA,TRBV12-3/TRBV12-4,TGTGCCAGCACCCCTGGCGACGGGGAGCTGTTTTTT,CASTPGDGELFF